Detailed here is one T cell receptor (beta chain). This clone's antigen is unknown. Base qualities are not at hand, and no much larger clone is one base apart. The CDR3 goes from the cysteine to the phenylalanine over 11 residues. The DNA shown is the 33-base CDR3, in frame from base 1. Between the V and J ends, shortened by 0 bases and 6 bases respectively, the junction contains 3 bases. These data are taken from a study of blood T cell repertoires in COVID-19 (dated by TCRdb to 2019 to 2021). For the wider study: Samples covering the acute and convalescent phases of COVID-19 were provided by collaborators in the United States, Italy and Spain. The material from the prospective study consisted of cDNA or gDNA derived from T cells, B-cell-depleted T cells, or PBMCs. Subjects who had been exposed to COVID-19, were actively infected with it, or had recovered from it provided the deeply sampled blood TCRbeta repertoires that made up the dataset. A freely available public database, intended as a resource for researchers studying the immune response to SARS-CoV-2, is where the repertoires were released. Samples came from the ongoing ImmuneRACE study (first 160 participants) plus 1,254 subjects from 6 global collaborators. A de-identified subject ID, COVID-19 status, age in years and sex were almost always included in the sample metadata. Where available, HLA class I and class II types were taken from metadata supplied by the sample provider and were not determined by assay-based typing. Points the paper makes about the study in general: The quantity of clinical and demographic metadata differed by source and by participant and was supplied without curation.

TCRbeta CDR3 regions were amplified from genomic DNA using the immunoSEQ Assay, a bias-controlled multiplex PCR. As for how the authors treated the data: The number of nucleated cells in each sample was estimated from the amplification of reference gene primers within the assay. To quantify the absolute abundance of each unique TCRbeta CDR3 rearrangement, sequence reads were collapsed and filtered. For each sample, productive Simpson clonality was calculated as the square root of Simpson's diversity index across productive rearrangements. TCRdb carries this immuneACCESS record with in-frame sequences only. Its versions omit some clonotypes, under half of them owing to an unresolved V gene in the studies checked, with the rest unexplained. V and J calls plus clone size are reproduced from that table; the DNA served to infer D and trimming. The sample has about 81,000 clones on record, about four fifths of them singletons. The leading ten clones occupy approximately 7.3% of the sample.

Whole blood was collected in K2EDTA tubes by collaborating institutions according to the institutions' own protocols. For TCRbeta analysis, collaborators shipped samples as frozen whole blood, isolated PBMCs, or DNA extracted from either of those sample types. This receptor was taken from a human donor in a cohort sampled during active COVID-19. The rearranged chain carries TRBV12-3 or TRBV12-4 and TRBJ2-7; the D gene remains uncertain. Sequenced: peripheral blood. The DNA is as follows: TGTGCCAGCAGTTTAGCTAGCGAGCAGTACTTC. The translation is CASSLASEQYF.